This is a list of T cell receptor beta chains from one sample in a study of blood T cell repertoires in COVID-19. Assay used: immunoSEQ multiplex PCR; TCRdb lists only in-frame clones, some missing. The repertoire holds 300,000 or so clones, with 90% as singletons. The sequenced sample was PBMCs or T cells enriched from blood (not recorded which). The receptor set was obtained from a man aged 55 to 70 who had recovered from COVID-19. CDR3s include the opening cysteine and the closing phenylalanine or tryptophan. Each record gives: V gene, D gene, clone size, CDR3 length, J gene, CDR3 protein, CDR3 DNA. The D gene is left open where the match is weak. The size field is filled for only some rows; it gives once, few, many or a size class.

TRBV5-1	TRBD2	.	15	TRBJ2-1	CASSSSGNSYNEQFF	TGCGCCAGCAGCTCCAGCGGGAACTCCTACAATGAGCAGTTCTTC
TRBV7-9	TRBD1	.	14	TRBJ2-7	CASSTGQGASEQYF	TGTGCCAGCAGCACAGGACAGGGGGCGTCCGAGCAGTACTTC
TRBV27	TRBD1	.	14	TRBJ1-5	CASRGRGRTQPQHF	TGTGCCAGCAGGGGCAGGGGGCGCACTCAGCCCCAGCATTTT
TRBV15	.	once	13	TRBJ2-3	CATSRQGTDTQYF	TGTGCCACCAGCAGACAGGGCACAGATACGCAGTATTTT
TRBV25-1	TRBD1	.	16	TRBJ1-1	CASSEWADRERTEAFF	TGTGCCAGCAGTGAATGGGCGGACAGGGAAAGAACTGAAGCTTTCTTT
TRBV4-1	.	few	13	TRBJ2-7	CASSATVSYEQYF	TGCGCCAGCAGCGCGACAGTCTCCTACGAGCAGTACTTC
TRBV7-9	.	.	18	TRBJ2-1	CASSPRGRAGGLRNEQFF	TGTGCCAGCAGCCCCAGAGGTCGAGCAGGAGGGCTTAGGAATGAGCAGTTCTTC
TRBV18	.	.	16	TRBJ1-1	CASSEQTGLRDTEAFF	TGTGCCAGCTCAGAACAAACAGGTCTCCGGGACACTGAAGCTTTCTTT
TRBV2	TRBD2	.	14	TRBJ2-5	CASTPWGLAETQYF	TGTGCCAGCACCCCCTGGGGACTAGCAGAGACCCAGTACTTC
TRBV25-1	TRBD2	.	14	TRBJ2-3	CASSEGREVDTQYF	TGTGCCAGCAGTGAGGGGCGGGAGGTAGATACGCAGTATTTT
TRBV6-4	TRBD2	.	17	TRBJ2-7	CASRSYAGVAGTYEQYF	TGTGCCAGCAGGAGCTATGCGGGAGTAGCGGGGACCTACGAGCAGTACTTC
TRBV4-2	.	.	15	TRBJ1-5	CASSPPLSGNQPQHF	TGTGCCAGCAGTCCCCCGTTGTCAGGTAATCAGCCCCAGCATTTT
TRBV9	TRBD1	once	18	TRBJ2-7	CASSVSSGQGGAGYEQYF	TGTGCCAGCAGCGTTTCCTCGGGACAGGGGGGTGCGGGCTACGAGCAGTACTTC
TRBV6-5	.	.	14	TRBJ1-2	CASRDSSLGYGYTF	TGTGCCAGCAGAGACAGCTCGCTGGGCTATGGCTACACCTTC
TRBV5-6	TRBD1	once	17	TRBJ1-6	CASSLGGGGLLNSPLHF	TGTGCCAGCAGCTTGGGAGGAGGGGGCCTTTTAAATTCACCCCTCCACTTT
TRBV6-1	TRBD1	.	14	TRBJ1-2	CASSEADRANGYTF	TGTGCCAGCAGTGAAGCGGACAGGGCGAATGGCTACACCTTC
TRBV25-1	.	.	13	TRBJ2-5	CASSEQGRETQYF	TGTGCCAGCAGTGAACAGGGAAGAGAGACCCAGTACTTC
TRBV19	.	.	12	TRBJ1-4	CASSTNEEKLFF	TGTGCCAGTAGTACAAATGAGGAAAAACTGTTTTTT
TRBV7-9	.	.	15	TRBJ2-1	CASNQERSVVDEQFF	TGTGCCAGCAACCAAGAGCGGAGCGTCGTAGATGAGCAGTTCTTC
TRBV5-5	TRBD1	.	13	TRBJ1-2	CASSWDRVGGYTF	TGTGCCAGCAGCTGGGACAGAGTTGGCGGCTACACCTTC
TRBV6-1	TRBD2	.	16	TRBJ2-5	CASSETASGVTETQYF	TGTGCCAGCAGTGAAACCGCTAGCGGGGTTACAGAGACCCAGTACTTC
TRBV6-1	.	.	15	TRBJ1-3	CASRQSNHPGNTIYF	TGTGCCAGCAGACAGAGCAACCACCCTGGAAACACCATATATTTT
TRBV7-2	TRBD1	.	16	TRBJ2-2	CASSLVRTGKTGELFF	TGTGCCAGCAGCTTAGTAAGGACAGGGAAGACCGGGGAGCTGTTTTTT
TRBV2	TRBD1	.	15	TRBJ1-2	CASRGQGAANYGYTF	TGTGCCAGCAGGGGACAGGGCGCCGCTAACTATGGCTACACCTTC
TRBV25-1	TRBD2	.	16	TRBJ2-7	CASSEFRAGGLYEQYF	TGTGCCAGCAGTGAATTTCGAGCGGGAGGGCTATACGAGCAGTACTTC
TRBV27	.	.	14	TRBJ2-7	CASSLFTSNYEQYF	TGTGCCAGCAGTTTATTCACATCCAACTACGAGCAGTACTTC
TRBV5-1	TRBD1	.	15	TRBJ1-1	CASSSGQGMNTEAFF	TGCGCCAGCAGCTCGGGACAGGGGATGAACACTGAAGCTTTCTTT
TRBV4-1	TRBD2	.	18	TRBJ2-5	CASSQGWNTGGPRETQYF	TGCGCCAGCAGCCAAGGATGGAACACGGGAGGGCCACGAGAGACCCAGTACTTC
TRBV6-5	.	once	14	TRBJ1-5	CASRRDGSGQPQHF	TGTGCCAGCAGAAGGGACGGGAGTGGGCAGCCCCAGCATTTT
TRBV11-2	TRBD2	.	14	TRBJ2-1	CASRTSGSYNEQFF	TGTGCCAGCAGGACTAGCGGCTCCTACAATGAGCAGTTCTTC
TRBV28	.	.	12	TRBJ1-5	CASRNRDQPQHF	TGTGCCAGCAGGAACAGAGATCAGCCCCAGCATTTT
TRBV12-3/TRBV12-4	.	.	13	TRBJ2-5	CASKGGGNRPQYF	TGTGCCAGCAAGGGCGGGGGCAATCGGCCCCAGTACTTC
TRBV9	.	.	16	TRBJ2-5	CASSVGIGGRQETQYF	TGTGCCAGCAGCGTAGGTATCGGGGGGCGACAAGAGACCCAGTACTTC
TRBV11-2	.	.	14	TRBJ1-2	CASSLFEGVYGYTF	TGTGCCAGCAGCTTATTCGAGGGGGTCTATGGCTACACCTTC
TRBV4-1	TRBD1	once	16	TRBJ1-5	CASSQGQGGSNQPQHF	TGCGCCAGCAGCCAAGGACAGGGAGGAAGCAATCAGCCCCAGCATTTT
TRBV18	.	.	14	TRBJ2-7	CASSPDRNSYEQYF	TGTGCCAGCTCACCAGACAGAAACTCCTACGAGCAGTACTTC
TRBV5-1	TRBD2	.	17	TRBJ2-2	CASSSRSGLAGSGELFF	TGCGCCAGCAGCTCCCGGTCGGGGCTAGCGGGGTCCGGGGAGCTGTTTTTT
TRBV9	.	.	15	TRBJ2-3	CASSVDGRHTDTQYF	TGTGCCAGCAGCGTAGATGGCAGACACACAGATACGCAGTATTTT
TRBV9	TRBD1	.	15	TRBJ1-3	CASSPRDRVRNTIYF	TGTGCCAGCAGCCCGCGGGACAGGGTACGAAACACCATATATTTT
TRBV18	.	.	14	TRBJ2-3	CASSPNTNTDTQYF	TGTGCCAGCTCACCAAATACTAACACAGATACGCAGTATTTT
TRBV30	TRBD2	.	15	TRBJ2-3	CAWSVLAGVTDTQYF	TGTGCCTGGAGTGTTCTAGCGGGAGTCACAGATACGCAGTATTTT
TRBV6-2/TRBV6-3	.	.	13	TRBJ1-2	CASRPTPGNGYTF	TGTGCCAGCAGACCTACCCCAGGGAATGGCTACACCTTC
TRBV5-4	TRBD1	.	15	TRBJ2-5	CASRRQGASQETQYF	TGTGCCAGCAGAAGACAGGGGGCGAGCCAAGAGACCCAGTACTTC
TRBV3-1/TRBV3-2	.	.	17	TRBJ2-1	CASSLAGRTNNGNEQFF	TGTGCCAGCAGCCTCGCTGGCCGGACTAACAACGGTAATGAGCAGTTCTTC
TRBV11-2	.	.	16	TRBJ1-3	CASTRGVGGAGNTIYF	TGTGCCAGCACTCGAGGGGTAGGAGGGGCTGGAAACACCATATATTTT
TRBV6-1	.	.	15	TRBJ1-2	CASSEAYDRAYGYTF	TGTGCCAGCAGTGAAGCGTACGACAGAGCCTATGGCTACACCTTC
TRBV2	TRBD1	.	14	TRBJ1-2	CASSPPWDRHGYTF	TGTGCCAGCAGCCCCCCCTGGGACAGGCATGGCTACACCTTC
TRBV18	.	.	14	TRBJ1-2	CASSPISRSYGYTF	TGTGCCAGCTCACCCATTTCTCGCAGCTATGGCTACACCTTC
TRBV12-3/TRBV12-4	.	.	12	TRBJ2-1	CASSFLGSEQFF	TGTGCCAGCAGTTTTTTGGGGAGTGAGCAGTTCTTC
TRBV4-1	.	.	13	TRBJ1-4	CASSVAGNEKLFF	TGCGCCAGCAGCGTAGCGGGAAATGAAAAACTGTTTTTT
TRBV5-4	.	few	13	TRBJ2-2	CASSSGITGELFF	TGTGCCAGCAGCTCAGGGATCACCGGGGAGCTGTTTTTT
TRBV3-1/TRBV3-2	.	.	13	TRBJ1-3	CASSQRAGNTIYF	TGTGCCAGCAGCCAACGAGCCGGAAACACCATATATTTT
TRBV6-6	TRBD1	.	17	TRBJ1-6	CASSRDPTGTGHSPLHF	TGTGCCAGCAGTCGGGACCCAACCGGGACAGGCCATTCACCCCTCCACTTT